Below, one TCR beta chain is given with its context. Produced via immunoSEQ multiplex PCR; TCRdb's table is partial and in-frame only. The sample lists millions of clones, roughly 95% occurring once. The CDR3 runs 15 residues. V was trimmed by 5 bases and J by 8 bases, leaving 18 bases between them. Germline V gene sequence: CDR1 LGHNA, CDR2 YSLEER. In the naive CD8 group, cells lacked CD45RO and were positively selected for CCR7, so terminally differentiated effector memory CD45RA+ cells were left out. These data originate in a study of shared clonotypes between healthy human individuals. This TCR derives from a man younger than 30 in good health. The rearrangement joins TRBV4-3 to TRBJ1-4, with D unresolved. The sequencing input was naive CD8+ T cells sorted from blood. This chain's CDR3 is CASSTRTEVSEKLFF. As DNA, the CDR3 is TGCGCCAGCAGCACCCGGACGGAGGTTTCGGAAAAACTGTTTTTT.